Listed below are T cell receptor beta chains from one sample, sequenced in a study of human T cells and chemical hapten exposure. A single record per CDR3 protein comes from TCRdb applying MiXCR to the RACE reads. The sample lists roughly 81,000 distinct CDR3 sequences, about 9% occurring once. This material consisted of whole blood, taken in connection with sensitization to the hapten diphenylcyclopropenone (DPC). These receptors were obtained from a man aged 40-49 years with alopecia areata. Some clones in this sample may be carry-over from other donors' samples. The CDR3 runs from the conserved cysteine through the conserved F or W.

v_call	j_call	cdr3_aa
TRBV18	TRBJ1-3	CASSPLLGSSSGNTIYF
TRBV6-2/TRBV6-3	TRBJ2-1	CASSYSRQGNNEQFF
TRBV4-3	TRBJ2-1	CASSQENGRFLYNEQFF
TRBV24-1	TRBJ2-3	CATSDPRRSTDTQYF
TRBV6-2/TRBV6-3	TRBJ2-4	CASSQTSNIQYF
TRBV7-2	TRBJ2-1	CASSLDGGTHNEQFF
TRBV12-3/TRBV12-4	TRBJ2-3	CASSLDVGTDTQYF
TRBV4-1	TRBJ2-2	CASSHPQGGRSTGELFF
TRBV5-1	TRBJ2-3	CASSGGGKASWGTDTQYF
TRBV20-1	TRBJ2-1	CSARTEGYAGPYNEQFF
TRBV18	TRBJ1-5	CASSPDFNQPQHF
TRBV6-2/TRBV6-3	TRBJ2-3	CASSKPSGSGTDTQYF
TRBV6-5	TRBJ2-3	CASSPVAGGVDTQYF
TRBV6-1	TRBJ2-5	CASSDSRGLSKETQYF
TRBV29-1	TRBJ1-5	CSVGHDQPQHF
TRBV19	TRBJ2-2	CASRAKDPALGELFF
TRBV10-3	TRBJ2-5	CAISESWGFETQYF
TRBV7-3	TRBJ2-1	CASSSRWSGIGEQFF
TRBV4-3	TRBJ2-1	CASSQARGAYNEQFF
TRBV7-9	TRBJ1-1	CASSSDRRNTEAFF
TRBV30	TRBJ2-7	CAWSDLAYEQYF
TRBV10-3	TRBJ2-1	CAAKVASGIDEQFF
TRBV6-5	TRBJ2-2	CASSYSGLAGQNTGELFF
TRBV6-5	TRBJ1-1	CASPGAELNTEAFF
TRBV12-3/TRBV12-4	TRBJ2-1	CASSSSGRNEQFF
TRBV20-1	TRBJ2-5	CSARDLGQETQYF
TRBV5-1	TRBJ1-4	CASSLWTGENEKLFF
TRBV29-1	TRBJ1-2	CSVQDRGYGYTF
TRBV30	TRBJ2-7	CAWTKQGLSYEQYF
TRBV5-4	TRBJ2-3	CASSFPPLRGSSSTDTQYF
TRBV7-2	TRBJ1-6	CASSVTGPYNSPLHF
TRBV7-8	TRBJ2-3	CASRTSYDTQYF
TRBV20-1	TRBJ2-3	CSAYLPGLATSTDTQYF
TRBV18	TRBJ2-3	CASSPRGTGGGTDTQYF
TRBV18	TRBJ1-2	CASSPQTGADYGYTF
TRBV2	TRBJ2-3	CASSQDRGDTDTQYF
TRBV7-2	TRBJ1-6	CASSLEPGHAAVSPLHF
TRBV11-1	TRBJ1-6	CASSRTGGQGNSPLHF
TRBV6-5	TRBJ1-5	CASSPRGEGNQPQHF